This TCR beta chain comes out of a study of somatic mutations in cytotoxic T cells in rheumatoid arthritis. Study summary: Purity of nearly 100% was reached when some V beta antibody-stained T-cell populations were flow-sorted, including V beta1+ cells sequenced for TCRB. Points from the study as a whole: For patients with rheumatoid arthritis, CD8+ clonality went up with age, while healthy controls showed no such change. Rheumatoid arthritis patients and age-matched healthy controls showed no significant difference in CD8+ T-cell clonality.

On this clone: The antigen remains unidentified.

The ends lost 0 bases at V and 5 bases at J; junction bases unmatched: 11. Germline CDR1 WSHSY, CDR2 SAAADI. This CDR3 is built from 17 residues. Clones were sequenced by immunoSEQ multiplex PCR, and TCRdb holds only the in-frame ones, with some missing. This table has about 21,000 clones, around 81% appearing once. The source of this sequence is a man aged 18 to 30 with rheumatoid arthritis. Sequenced material: CD8+ T cells sorted from blood. The genes are TRBV10-2 and TRBJ2-7; 9 bases align to TRBD1. The CDR3 DNA sequence: TGCGCCAGCAGTGAGTCGACTCCTAGGACAGGGGCCGACGAGCAGTACTTC. Translation gives CASSESTPRTGADEQYF.